This entry features one TCR beta chain sequence. Its specificity is unknown. Samples were assayed with immunoSEQ v3.0 at survey level. Clones were read by immunoSEQ multiplex PCR, and TCRdb kept only the in-frame ones, dropping some. The sample lists roughly 16,000 clones; 79% were seen once. These data come from a study of long-term antiretroviral therapy in people with HIV. The V gene's germline CDR1 is SEHNR and CDR2 FQNEAQ (reference sequence). Trimming shortened V by 4 bases and J by 4 bases, and 25 bases separated the two germline ends. This CDR3 region has 18 residues. Findings of the study overall: Older ART regimens may have been in use when blood was drawn between about 2003 and 2017.

The sample in question was unsorted PBMCs, obtained at the start of antiretroviral therapy. The chain links TRBV7-9 to TRBJ1-2; weak D call: TRBD1 (6 bases). The receptor was derived from a man aged 30 to 39 with HIV. Here the CDR3 DNA reads TGTGCCAGCAGCTCGGGTATAGGACAGACCAGCAATTTCTATGGCTACACCTTC. Its translation is CASSSGIGQTSNFYGYTF.